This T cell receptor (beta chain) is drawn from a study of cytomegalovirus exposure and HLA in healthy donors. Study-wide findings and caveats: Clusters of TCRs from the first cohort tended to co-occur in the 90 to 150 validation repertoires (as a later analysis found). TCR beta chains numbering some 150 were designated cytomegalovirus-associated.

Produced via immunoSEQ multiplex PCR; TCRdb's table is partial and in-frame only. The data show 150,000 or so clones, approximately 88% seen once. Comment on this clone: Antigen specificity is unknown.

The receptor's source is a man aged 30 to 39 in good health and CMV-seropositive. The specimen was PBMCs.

In DNA, the CDR3 is TGTGCCAGCAGTAGCCGGGACAGTAATAATTCACCCCTCCACTTT. Translated, it gives CASSSRDSNNSPLHF. The chain uses TRBV6-5 and TRBJ1-6; 7 bases align to TRBD1. V lost 5 bases, J lost 5 bases, and 6 bases stayed unmatched. The CDR3 has 15 residues. Germline V gives CDR1 MNHEY, CDR2 SVGAGI.